Here is one T cell receptor (beta chain) with its context. The data were taken from a study of T-cell memory formation after mild COVID-19. From the 5' RACE reads, TCRdb called clonotypes with MiXCR, one entry per CDR3 protein. The sample records hundreds of thousands of distinct CDR3 sequences, 15% to 19% being singletons. Germline V gene lookup returns CDR1 MGHRA and CDR2 YSYEKL. V was clipped by 6 bases and J by 4 bases; unmatched bases: 9. The CDR3 totals 15 residues. The clonotype comes from an adult woman who had mild COVID-19 (a few samples of this study predate the infection). Cell type and time point are not known. The specimen sequenced was PBMCs or a T cell subset sorted from them (not recorded which). This chain connects TRBV4-1 to TRBJ2-3; 8 bases match TRBD2. CDR3 DNA: TGCGCCAGCAGACACCCGGCTAGCGGGCCAGATACGCAGTATTTT. This encodes CASRHPASGPDTQYF.